The 23 T cell receptor beta chains presented below share a single source sample, sequenced in a study of T cells after yellow fever vaccination. TCRdb used MiXCR to reprocess the 5' RACE reads, holding one entry per CDR3 protein. The profile shows around 330,000 distinct CDR3 sequences, less than 4.5% of them singletons. Specimen: PBMCs, collected on the day of the yellow fever booster vaccination. These receptors were collected from a man in his late teens or twenties who received the YFV17D yellow fever vaccine.

This clonotype was recorded a few times. V is TRBV7-2 and J is TRBJ1-1, with D uncertain. The CDR3 has 13 residues. The germline gives CDR1 SGHTA, CDR2 FQGNSA. V was pared by 6 bases and J by 0 bases, with 8 bases between. CDR3 DNA: TGTGCCAGCAGAGCCGGGCTGAACACTGAAGCTTTCTTT. As protein: CASRAGLNTEAFF.

DNA of the CDR3: TGTGCCAGCAGCTTGGGACAGGCGGAAGAGACCCAGTACTTC. This sequence encodes CASSLGQAEETQYF. The chain joins TRBV5-4 to TRBJ2-5; a possible D gene is TRBD1 (6 bases). The germline V gene encodes CDR1 SGHNT and CDR2 YYREEE (reference sequence). V lost 0 bases to trimming and J lost 3 bases, with 9 bases between them. The CDR3 covers 14 residues.

This clonotype was recorded at least ten times. The V and J genes are TRBV5-1 and TRBJ1-1; 9 nucleotides match TRBD1. This CDR3 is 16 amino acids long. Trimming cost V 1 base and J 0 bases; bases outside gene matches: 4. The V gene's germline CDR1 is SGHRS and CDR2 YFSETQ. The CDR3 region has the DNA TGCGCCAGCAGCTTGACTGGACAGGGGATGAACACTGAAGCTTTCTTT. Its translation is CASSLTGQGMNTEAFF.

This clonotype has just one count. V and J are TRBV5-8 and TRBJ2-3; tentative D call: TRBD1 (6 bases). Germline assignment: CDR1 SGHTS and CDR2 YDEGEE. V lost 4 bases and J 6 bases, leaving 24 bases between the germline ends. The CDR3 sequence is 17 residues long. The CDR3 here is CASSGAQGQRSQDTQYF. CDR3 DNA: TGTGCCAGCAGCGGGGCCCAAGGACAGCGATCACAGGATACGCAGTATTTT.

In its sample, this clonotype was seen a few times. This chain links TRBV7-3 with TRBJ2-1, with a tentative D call TRBD1 (5 bases). CDR1 and CDR2 (germline): SGHTA, FQGTGA. This CDR3 spans 13 amino acids. Trimming stripped 2 bases from V and 7 bases from J, with 9 bases between. The CDR3 loop reads CASSLWAGNEQFF. The CDR3 coding sequence is TGTGCCAGCAGCTTATGGGCAGGGAATGAGCAGTTCTTC.

This clonotype has a handful of counts. The gene calls are TRBV7-2 and TRBJ1-5, with 10 bases identical to TRBD1. This CDR3 has 15 amino acids. In germline, CDR1 is SGHTA, CDR2 FQGNSA. The junction had 4 bases not matched to a gene; V was cut back by 5 bases and J by 3 bases. The CDR3 DNA reads as TGTGCCAGCAGCCGAGGGACAGGGGACAATCAGCCCCAGCATTTT. It translates to CASSRGTGDNQPQHF.

J is TRBJ2-2 and V is TRBV7-2; 8 positions match TRBD1. The CDR3 spans 15 residues. The V segment lost 3 bases and the J segment 3 bases; nucleotides outside the gene matches: 3. Germline V gives CDR1 SGHTA, CDR2 FQGNSA. The CDR3 DNA reads as TGTGCCAGCAGCTTCCGGGACAGGTACACCGGGGAGCTGTTTTTT. Translated: CASSFRDRYTGELFF.

This clonotype was counted many times. The rearrangement uses TRBV12-3 or TRBV12-4 and TRBJ2-5, with D unclear. The V gene lost 3 bases and the J gene lost 3 bases, with 2 bases spanning the gap. The CDR3 contains 11 residues. CDR3 in DNA: TGTGCCAGCAGTTTCAAAGAGACCCAGTACTTC. Translation: CASSFKETQYF.

The J gene is TRBJ1-4, the V gene TRBV6-5; D uncertain. Germline-derived CDR1 and CDR2 are MNHEY and SVGAGI. The CDR3 is 13 residues long. V lost 6 bases and J lost 8, with 13 bases in between. The DNA of the CDR3 is TGTGCCAGCAGAAAGTGGGTGGGGGAAAAACTGTTTTTT. It is translated as CASRKWVGEKLFF.

The chain has TRBV5-1 and TRBJ1-2, with a tentative D call TRBD1 (6 bases). Germline loops: CDR1 SGHRS, CDR2 YFSETQ. There are 15 residues in the CDR3. Deletions cut 3 bases from V and 7 bases from J, with 19 bases between. The CDR3: CASSSTAPLQGGYTF. In nucleotides, the CDR3 is TGCGCCAGCAGCTCTACCGCCCCGCTACAGGGTGGCTACACCTTC.

The CDR3 bases are TGTGCCAGCTCACCGACTAGCGGGGCACAGGGGACCCAGTACTTC. Its translation is CASSPTSGAQGTQYF. This chain links TRBV18 with TRBJ2-5, with TRBD2 identical over 11 bases. The CDR3 is 15 amino acids. The junction had 7 bases not matched to a gene; V was cut back by 3 bases and J by 7 bases. CDR1 and CDR2 from the germline V gene are KGHSH and LQKENI.

This clonotype was found many times. The chain has TRBV20-1 and TRBJ2-2, with 8 bases fitting TRBD2. The CDR3 sequence is 13 residues long. Germline V gives CDR1 DFQATT, CDR2 SNEGSKA (reference sequence). After removal of 6 bases from V and 7 bases from J, the junction contained 7 bases not matched to a gene. This CDR3 is CSAAGTSGGELFF. The CDR3 DNA is TGCAGTGCAGCGGGGACTAGTGGCGGGGAGCTGTTTTTT.

At least ten counts were recorded for this clonotype. V and J are TRBV9 and TRBJ2-3, with D possibly being TRBD2 (6 bases). Germline loops: CDR1 SGDLS, CDR2 YYNGEE. Trimming removed 4 bases at V and 7 bases at J, with 7 bases between. The CDR3 is 11 residues long. As DNA, the CDR3 is TGTGCCAGCAGCCGGGGGAATACGCAGTATTTT. Residues: CASSRGNTQYF.

The chain combines TRBV5-5 with TRBJ2-1; D ambiguous. The V gene's germline CDR1 is SGHKS and CDR2 YYEKEE (reference sequence). The CDR3 consists of 14 residues. The germline V and J ends were trimmed by 4 bases and 3 bases, with 11 bases remaining between them. The CDR3 DNA follows: TGTGCCAGCAGCGCACCCGCCCTCTACAATGAGCAGTTCTTC. Its translation: CASSAPALYNEQFF.

This clonotype was seen at least ten times. V and J are TRBV5-1 and TRBJ1-1, with a tentative D call TRBD1 (5 bases). Germline lookup yields CDR1 SGHRS and CDR2 YFSETQ. V was shortened by 4 bases and J by 4 bases, with 14 bases between the two germline ends. The CDR3 is 14 residues long. The CDR3 DNA reads TGCGCCAGCAGCCCCGGGAGGGGAGGCACTGAAGCTTTCTTT. Translated, it gives CASSPGRGGTEAFF.

The chain carries TRBV12-3 or TRBV12-4 and TRBJ2-3, with 8 bases lining up with TRBD2. With 5 bases clipped from V and 2 bases from J, the junction kept 9 bases outside the gene matches. The CDR3 length is 16 residues. CDR3 sequence: CASSAGGGGNTDTQYF. CDR3 DNA sequence: TGTGCCAGCAGTGCCGGGGGCGGGGGGAACACAGATACGCAGTATTTT.

This clonotype was observed many times. The chain joins TRBV4-1 to TRBJ2-7; D perhaps matches TRBD2 (5 bases). Trimming pared 1 base from V and 3 bases from J, leaving 28 bases between. This CDR3 is 20 amino acids long. Germline CDR1 and CDR2: MGHRA and YSYEKL. The DNA for the CDR3 is TGCGCCAGCAGCCAAGGCCGACTAAGGGCAAACTCGGAGACGAACTACGAGCAGTACTTC. Protein product: CASSQGRLRANSETNYEQYF.

This clonotype showed up many times. The chain links TRBV7-9 to TRBJ1-1; 7 positions agree with TRBD1. V gave up 0 bases and J gave up 11 bases; unmatched junction bases: 9. This CDR3 contains 14 residues. The V gene's germline CDR1 is SEHNR and CDR2 FQNEAQ (reference sequence). CDR3: CASSLAPGQVLAFF. The CDR3 nucleotides read TGTGCCAGCAGCTTAGCCCCCGGACAGGTACTGGCTTTCTTT. The entire variable domain, with the rest obtained from reference TRBV7-9 and TRBJ1-1, is as follows: DTGVSQNPRHKITKRGQNVTFRCDPISEHNRLYWYRQTLGQGPEFLTYFQNEAQLEKSRLLSDRFSAERPKGSFSTLEIQRTEQGDSAMYLCASSLAPGQVLAFFGQGTRLTVV.

The chain joins TRBV24-1 to TRBJ2-7; no reliable D call. Trimming cost V 4 bases and J 3 bases, with 9 bases left between them. The CDR3 consists of 13 residues. Germline values: CDR1 KGHDR, CDR2 SFDVKD. CDR3 in DNA: TGTGCCACCAGTGAGGAGAGTGGCTACGAGCAGTACGTC. This codes for CATSEESGYEQYV.

At least ten counts were recorded for this clonotype. The rearrangement joins TRBV5-5 to TRBJ2-5; D is undetermined. Trimming pared 1 base from V and 4 bases from J, leaving 5 bases between. CDR3 length: 12 residues. Germline loops: CDR1 SGHKS, CDR2 YYEKEE (reference sequence). The CDR3 DNA is TGTGCCAGCAGCTTGAACGGAGAGACCCAGTACTTC. It translates to CASSLNGETQYF.

V gene TRBV4-2 combines with J gene TRBJ2-7; 10 nucleotides match TRBD2. Germline V CDR1 and CDR2: LGHNA, YNFKEQ. V gave up 0 bases and J gave up 3 bases; unmatched junction bases: 2. The CDR3 covers 15 residues. CDR3 nucleotide sequence: TGTGCCAGCAGCCAAGAGGCTAGCGGGAGCTACGAGCAGTACTTC. It translates to CASSQEASGSYEQYF.

The V and J genes are TRBV7-2 and TRBJ2-7; D uncertain. CDR3 length equals 15 residues. Germline loops: CDR1 SGHTA, CDR2 FQGNSA. Trimming shortened V by 2 bases and J by 3 bases, and 14 bases separated the two germline ends. The CDR3 DNA reads TGTGCCAGCAGCTTACGGGCTGGGATCCTCTACGAGCAGTACGTC. Amino acids: CASSLRAGILYEQYV.

The rearrangement joins TRBV12-3 or TRBV12-4 to TRBJ1-5, with TRBD1 identical over 8 bases. J was trimmed by 1 base and V by 6 bases; bases with no gene match: 5. The length of the CDR3 is 15 residues. In DNA form, the CDR3 reads TGTGCCAGCAGCCGGACAGGGATCAGCAATCAGCCCCAGCATTTT. This codes for CASSRTGISNQPQHF.